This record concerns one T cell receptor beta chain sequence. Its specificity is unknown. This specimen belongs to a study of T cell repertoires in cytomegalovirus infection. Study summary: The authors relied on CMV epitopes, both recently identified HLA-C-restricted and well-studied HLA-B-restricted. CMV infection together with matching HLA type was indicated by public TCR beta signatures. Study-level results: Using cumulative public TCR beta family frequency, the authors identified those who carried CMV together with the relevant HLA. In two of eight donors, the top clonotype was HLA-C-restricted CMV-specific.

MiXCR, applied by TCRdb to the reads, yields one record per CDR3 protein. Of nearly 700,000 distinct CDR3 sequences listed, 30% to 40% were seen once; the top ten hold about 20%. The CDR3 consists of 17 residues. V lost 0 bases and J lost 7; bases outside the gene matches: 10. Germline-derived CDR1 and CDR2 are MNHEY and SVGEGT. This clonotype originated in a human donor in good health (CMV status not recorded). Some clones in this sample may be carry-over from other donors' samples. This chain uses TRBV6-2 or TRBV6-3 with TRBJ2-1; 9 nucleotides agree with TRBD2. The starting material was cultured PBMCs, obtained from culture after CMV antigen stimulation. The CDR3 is CASSYSMARGGLNEQFF. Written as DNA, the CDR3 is TGTGCCAGCAGTTACTCAATGGCGCGGGGGGGCCTGAATGAGCAGTTCTTC.